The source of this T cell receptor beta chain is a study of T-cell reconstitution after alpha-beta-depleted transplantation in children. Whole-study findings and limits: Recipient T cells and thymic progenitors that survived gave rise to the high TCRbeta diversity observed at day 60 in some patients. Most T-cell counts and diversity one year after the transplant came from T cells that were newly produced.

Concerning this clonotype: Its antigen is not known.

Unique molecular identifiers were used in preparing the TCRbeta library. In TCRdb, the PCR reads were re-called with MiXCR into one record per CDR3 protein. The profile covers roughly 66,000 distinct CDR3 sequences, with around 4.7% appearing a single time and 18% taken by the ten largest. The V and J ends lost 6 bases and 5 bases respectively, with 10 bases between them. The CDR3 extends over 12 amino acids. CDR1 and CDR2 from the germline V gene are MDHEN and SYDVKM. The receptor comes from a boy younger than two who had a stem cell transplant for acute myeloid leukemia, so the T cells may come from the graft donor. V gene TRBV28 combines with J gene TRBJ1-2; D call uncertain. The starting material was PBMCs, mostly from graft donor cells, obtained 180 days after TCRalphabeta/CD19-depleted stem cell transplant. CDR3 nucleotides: TGTGCCAGCAGCATGGGCCCTTATGGCTACACCTTC. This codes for CASSMGPYGYTF.